This T cell receptor (beta chain) was captured in a study of T-cell reconstitution after alpha-beta-depleted transplantation in children. Study results and limitations: From newly produced T cells came most of the T-cell counts and diversity one year after transplant.

Construction of the TCRbeta library involved unique molecular identifiers. TCRdb reprocessed the PCR reads via MiXCR and lists one record per CDR3 protein. Of around 960,000 distinct CDR3 sequences in the sample, around 30% were seen once. The germline gives CDR1 SGHTA, CDR2 FQGTGA. This CDR3 contains 16 residues. Trimming took 1 base from V and 2 from J, leaving 13 bases between them. A few counts support this clonotype. Its antigen is currently unknown. This receptor was obtained from a boy younger than two who had a stem cell transplant for SCID, so the T cells may come from the graft donor. Sequenced material: PBMCs, mostly from graft donor cells, taken 360 days after TCRalphabeta/CD19-depleted stem cell transplant. The chain employs TRBV7-3 and TRBJ2-3; weak D call: TRBD2 (6 bases). This chain's CDR3 is CASSLSGGYPTDTQYF. In nucleotides, the CDR3 is TGTGCCAGCAGCTTAAGCGGAGGGTATCCCACAGATACGCAGTATTTT.